The clone carrying this T cell receptor (beta chain) appeared once. In the authors' workflow: Reference gene primer amplification yielded estimated nucleated cell counts. Measured with immunoSEQ multiplex PCR; TCRdb has only the in-frame clones, and not every one. V, J and clone size were drawn from that table, and D and trimming were deduced from the DNA. The table shows around 480,000 clones, with about nine tenths occurring only once. The CDR3 is made up of 13 amino acids. CDR1 is SGHRS, CDR2 YFSETQ, per germline. V was pared by 1 base and J by 5 bases, with 9 bases between. The study recruited people aged about 18 to 95 years across about 25 US areas. For recovered donors of Cohort 3, there were two negative PCRs, clearance, or symptom resolution. The entry originates in a study of blood T cell repertoires in COVID-19. The overall study: From the United States, Italy and Spain came samples of acute and convalescent COVID-19.

The V call is TRBV5-1, the J call TRBJ2-5; tentative D call: TRBD2 (5 bases). This TCR was recovered from a woman between 18 and 29 years old who had recovered from COVID-19. The sequenced sample was PBMCs or T cells enriched from blood (not recorded which). In DNA, the CDR3 is TGCGCCAGCAGCTTGAGGGAGCGGGAGACCCAGTACTTC. This codes for CASSLRERETQYF.